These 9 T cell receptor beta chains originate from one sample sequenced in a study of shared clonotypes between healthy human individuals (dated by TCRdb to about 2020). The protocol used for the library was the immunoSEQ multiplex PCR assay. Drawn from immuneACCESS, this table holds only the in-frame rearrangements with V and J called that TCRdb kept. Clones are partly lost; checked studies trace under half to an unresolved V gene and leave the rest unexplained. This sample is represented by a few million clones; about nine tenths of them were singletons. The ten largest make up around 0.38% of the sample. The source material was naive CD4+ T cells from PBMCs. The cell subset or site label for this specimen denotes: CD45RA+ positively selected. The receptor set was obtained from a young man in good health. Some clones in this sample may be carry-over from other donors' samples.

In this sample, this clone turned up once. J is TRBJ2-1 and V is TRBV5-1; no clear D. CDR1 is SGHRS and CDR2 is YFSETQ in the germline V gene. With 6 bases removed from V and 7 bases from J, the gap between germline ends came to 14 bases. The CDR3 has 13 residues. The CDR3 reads CASTPLLVNEQFF. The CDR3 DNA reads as TGCGCCAGCACCCCCCTCCTAGTTAATGAGCAGTTCTTC.

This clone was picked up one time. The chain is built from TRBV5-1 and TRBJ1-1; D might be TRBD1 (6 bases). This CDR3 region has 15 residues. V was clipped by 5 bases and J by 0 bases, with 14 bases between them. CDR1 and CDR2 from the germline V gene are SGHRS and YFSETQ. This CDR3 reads CASREGGPVNTEAFF. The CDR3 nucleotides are TGCGCCAGCAGGGAGGGGGGTCCAGTGAACACTGAAGCTTTCTTT. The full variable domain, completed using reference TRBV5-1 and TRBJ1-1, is KAGVTQTPRYLIKTRGQQVTLSCSPISGHRSVSWYQQTPGQGLQFLFEYFSETQRNKGNFPGRFSGRQFSNSRSEMNVSTLELGDSALYLCASREGGPVNTEAFFGQGTRLTVV.

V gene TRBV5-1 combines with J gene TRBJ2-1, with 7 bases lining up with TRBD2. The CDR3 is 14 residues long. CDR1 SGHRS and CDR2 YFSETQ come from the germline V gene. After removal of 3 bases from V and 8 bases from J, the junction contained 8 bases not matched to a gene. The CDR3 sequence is CASSSTNGRDEQFF. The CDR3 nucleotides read TGCGCCAGCAGCTCAACGAATGGGAGGGATGAGCAGTTCTTC.

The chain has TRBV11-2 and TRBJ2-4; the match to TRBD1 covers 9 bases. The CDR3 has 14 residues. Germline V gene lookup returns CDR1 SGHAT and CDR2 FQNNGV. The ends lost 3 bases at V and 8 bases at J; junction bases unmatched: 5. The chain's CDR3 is CASSFRDRDHIQYF. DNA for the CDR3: TGTGCCAGCAGCTTCCGGGACAGGGACCACATTCAGTACTTC.

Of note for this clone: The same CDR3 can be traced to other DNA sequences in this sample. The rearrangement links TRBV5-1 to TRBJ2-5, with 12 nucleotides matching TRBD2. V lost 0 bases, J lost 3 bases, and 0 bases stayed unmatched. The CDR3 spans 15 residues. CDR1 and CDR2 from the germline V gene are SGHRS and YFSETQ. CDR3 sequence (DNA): TGCGCCAGCAGCTTGGGGACTAGCGGGAAAGAGACCCAGTACTTC. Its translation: CASSLGTSGKETQYF.

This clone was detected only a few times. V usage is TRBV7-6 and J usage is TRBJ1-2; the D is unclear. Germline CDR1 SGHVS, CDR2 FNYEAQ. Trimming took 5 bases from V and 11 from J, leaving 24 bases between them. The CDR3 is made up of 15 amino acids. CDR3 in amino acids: CASSPWPRETPSYTF. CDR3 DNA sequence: TGTGCCAGCAGCCCATGGCCCCGGGAGACCCCTTCGTACACCTTC. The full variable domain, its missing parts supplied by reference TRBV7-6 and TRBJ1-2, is GAGVSQSPRYKVTKRGQDVALRCDPISGHVSLYWYRQALGQGPEFLTYFNYEAQQDKSGLPNDRFSAERPEGSISTLTIQRTEQRDSAMYRCASSPWPRETPSYTFGSGTRLTVV.

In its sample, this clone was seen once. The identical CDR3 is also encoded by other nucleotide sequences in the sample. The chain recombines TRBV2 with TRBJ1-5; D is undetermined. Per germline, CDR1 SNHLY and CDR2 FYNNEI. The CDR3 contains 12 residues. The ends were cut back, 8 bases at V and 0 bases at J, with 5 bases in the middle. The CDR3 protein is CASRDSNQPQHF. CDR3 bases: TGTGCCAGCCGAGATAGCAATCAGCCCCAGCATTTT. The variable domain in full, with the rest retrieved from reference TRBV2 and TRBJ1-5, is EPEVTQTPSHQVTQMGQEVILRCVPISNHLYFYWYRQILGQKVEFLVSFYNNEISEKSEIFDDQFSVERPDGSNFTLKIRSTKLEDSAMYFCASRDSNQPQHFGDGTRLSIL.

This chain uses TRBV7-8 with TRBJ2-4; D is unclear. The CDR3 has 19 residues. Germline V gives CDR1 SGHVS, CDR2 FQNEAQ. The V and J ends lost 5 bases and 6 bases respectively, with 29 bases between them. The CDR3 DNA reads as TGTGCCAGCAGCCCGCACCCCCGGCGAACCTCTGATCCTGGAAACATTCAGTACTTC. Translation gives CASSPHPRRTSDPGNIQYF.

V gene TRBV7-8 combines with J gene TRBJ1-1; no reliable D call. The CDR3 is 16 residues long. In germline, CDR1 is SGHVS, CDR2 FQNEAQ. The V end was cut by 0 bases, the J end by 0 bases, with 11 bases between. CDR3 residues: CASSLAGEELNTEAFF. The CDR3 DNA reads TGTGCCAGCAGCTTAGCGGGTGAAGAACTGAACACTGAAGCTTTCTTT.